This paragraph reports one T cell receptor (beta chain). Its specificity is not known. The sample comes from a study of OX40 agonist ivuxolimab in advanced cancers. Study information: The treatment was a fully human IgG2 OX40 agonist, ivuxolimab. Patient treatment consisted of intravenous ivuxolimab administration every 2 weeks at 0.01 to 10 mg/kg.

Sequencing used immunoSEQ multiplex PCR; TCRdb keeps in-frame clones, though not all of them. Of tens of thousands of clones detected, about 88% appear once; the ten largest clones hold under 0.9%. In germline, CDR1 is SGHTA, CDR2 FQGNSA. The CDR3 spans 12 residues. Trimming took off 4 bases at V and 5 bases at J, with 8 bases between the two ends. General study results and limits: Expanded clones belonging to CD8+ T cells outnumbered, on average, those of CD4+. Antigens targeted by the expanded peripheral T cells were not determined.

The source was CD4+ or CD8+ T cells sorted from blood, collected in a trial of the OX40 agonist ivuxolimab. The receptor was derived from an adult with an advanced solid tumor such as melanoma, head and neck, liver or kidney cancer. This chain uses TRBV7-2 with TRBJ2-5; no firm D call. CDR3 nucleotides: TGTGCCAGCAGCTACCATTCGGAGACCCAGTACTTC. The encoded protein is CASSYHSETQYF.